Listed here are 32 T cell receptor beta chains from one sample, sequenced in a study of T cells in Graves' hyperthyroidism and ophthalmopathy. RNA transcripts gave rise to amplified TCR beta CDR3 regions. The HTBI set primed first-round TCR CDR3 RT-PCR. TCRdb reprocessed the multiplex PCR reads via MiXCR and lists one record per CDR3 protein. The data show around 290,000 distinct CDR3 sequences, with about a sixth seen just once and roughly 53% held by the top ten. Sequencing used blood. The receptors stem from a woman aged 60-75 years with Graves' ophthalmopathy.

The genes are TRBV5-5 and TRBJ2-2, with D tentatively TRBD1 (6 bases). With 0 bases removed from V and 5 bases from J, the gap between germline ends came to 23 bases. Looked up from germline, CDR1 is SGHKS and CDR2 is YYEKEE (reference sequence). This CDR3 is 19 amino acids long. The CDR3 reads CASSLVPGWGRFLTGELFF. As DNA, the CDR3 is TGTGCCAGCAGCTTGGTGCCCGGGTGGGGGCGGTTCTTGACCGGGGAGCTGTTTTTT.

The chain has TRBV4-1 and TRBJ2-2; the D gene is possibly TRBD1 (6 bases). Germline V gene lookup returns CDR1 MGHRA and CDR2 YSYEKL. The CDR3 loop spans 15 amino acids. V dropped 1 base and J dropped 4 bases, with 10 bases sitting between them. DNA for the CDR3: TGCGCCAGCAGCCAAGTAGGACAGATCACCGGGGAGCTGTTTTTT. This codes for CASSQVGQITGELFF.

This clonotype was counted at least ten times. The genes are TRBV7-9 and TRBJ2-1, with 10 nucleotides matching TRBD2. Germline trimming cut 9 bases from V and 5 bases from J; bases unmatched to any gene: 7. CDR1 and CDR2 from the germline V gene are SEHNR and FQNEAQ (reference sequence). The CDR3 loop spans 14 amino acids. The CDR3 is CASVLAGGDNEQFF. CDR3 DNA sequence: TGTGCCAGTGTATTAGCGGGGGGAGACAATGAGCAGTTCTTC.

This clonotype was seen at least ten times. The J gene is TRBJ2-1, the V gene TRBV6-1; 10 bases map to TRBD1. Looked up from germline, CDR1 is MNHNS and CDR2 is SASEGT. Trimming removed 6 bases from V and 3 bases from J; junction bases left unmatched: 2. CDR3 length: 14 amino acids. The CDR3 nucleotides are TGTGCCAGCAGGGGGACAGGGGTCTACAATGAGCAGTTCTTC. Residues: CASRGTGVYNEQFF.

This clonotype was observed many times. The rearrangement uses TRBV3-1 and TRBJ1-1; D uncertain. V was pared by 3 bases and J by 11 bases, with 19 bases between. CDR1 is LGHDT, CDR2 YNNKEL, per germline (reference sequence). CDR3 length: 14 residues. As DNA, the CDR3 is TGTGCCAGCAGCCAGTTAGCCAGTCAGCTTGAGGCTTTCTTT. Translation gives CASSQLASQLEAFF.

The table lists this clonotype with many counts. The rearrangement uses TRBV7-9 and TRBJ1-5, with TRBD1 as a possible D gene (5 bases). CDR3 length equals 15 residues. Germline CDR1 and CDR2: SEHNR and FQNEAQ (reference sequence). The V end was cut by 1 base, the J end by 2 bases, with 9 bases between. The CDR3 DNA reads as TGTGCCAGCAGCTTAGGGGACGGACGCAATCAGCCCCAGCATTTT. Translating gives CASSLGDGRNQPQHF.

This clonotype was seen more than once but under ten times. V gene TRBV15 combines with J gene TRBJ2-3; D might be TRBD2 (5 bases). The CDR3 loop spans 14 amino acids. Germline values: CDR1 LNHNV, CDR2 YYDKDF (reference sequence). Trimming stripped 1 base from V and 1 base from J, with 6 bases between. CDR3 protein: CATSRVGGTDTQYF. The CDR3 nucleotides are TGTGCCACCAGCAGAGTCGGGGGCACAGATACGCAGTATTTT.

This chain links TRBV12-3 or TRBV12-4 with TRBJ1-5; 7 bases line up with TRBD1. V trimming: 5 bases; J trimming: 4 bases; junction bases outside the gene matches: 14. CDR3 length: 17 amino acids. This chain's CDR3 is CASSLYSFSGQNQPQHF. In DNA form, the CDR3 reads TGTGCCAGCAGTCTCTACAGTTTCTCGGGACAGAATCAGCCCCAGCATTTT.

The sample holds many counts of this clonotype. J is TRBJ1-2 and V is TRBV5-1; possibly TRBD1 for D (6 bases). This CDR3 contains 14 residues. Germline lookup yields CDR1 SGHRS and CDR2 YFSETQ. Trimming shortened V by 0 bases and J by 6 bases, and 12 bases separated the two germline ends. CDR3 sequence: CASSLERGRDGYTF. For the CDR3, the DNA is TGCGCCAGCAGCTTGGAACGGGGGCGGGATGGCTACACCTTC.

This clonotype has at least ten counts. The chain joins TRBV2 to TRBJ1-1, with no clear D. Germline values: CDR1 SNHLY, CDR2 FYNNEI. The CDR3 extends over 13 amino acids. Trimming pared 1 base from V and 4 bases from J, leaving 7 bases between. The CDR3 sequence: CASSEERRTEAFF. The CDR3 coding sequence is TGTGCCAGCAGTGAAGAAAGGCGCACTGAAGCTTTCTTT.

Details on this clonotype: One end of the junction varies from germline; a read error may be responsible. The genes are TRBV4-1 and TRBJ1-1; TRBD1 matches 7 bases. Germline V gene data show CDR1 as MGHRA and CDR2 as YSYEKL. This CDR3 is 14 amino acids long. CDR3 sequence reads: CASSQESRGTEAFF. DNA of the CDR3: TGTGCCAGCAGCCAAGAAAGCAGGGGGACTGAAGCTTTCTTT.

The chain uses TRBV4-2 and TRBJ2-7; 14 positions match TRBD2. The germline gives CDR1 LGHNA, CDR2 YNFKEQ. Germline trimming cut 0 bases from V and 3 bases from J; bases unmatched to any gene: 4. The length of the CDR3 is 17 residues. CDR3 bases: TGTGCCAGCAGCCAAGAAAGACTAGCGGGAGGGTTCTACGAGCAGTACTTC. Amino acid sequence: CASSQERLAGGFYEQYF.

The chain couples TRBV7-9 to TRBJ1-4; 7 bases are a match to TRBD1. The CDR3 runs 12 residues. The germline V gene encodes CDR1 SEHNR and CDR2 FQNEAQ (reference sequence). J gave up 7 bases and V 10 bases, and 6 bases lay outside the gene matches. Here the CDR3 DNA reads TGTGCCACTATGACAGGGTCTGAAAAACTGTTTTTT. Translating it yields CATMTGSEKLFF.

This clonotype appeared many times. Here the CDR3 DNA reads TGTGCCTGGAGTGTACGGCTTCGGGATGCCCAGTATTTT. Encoded protein: CAWSVRLRDAQYF. The genes are TRBV30 and TRBJ2-3, with D possibly matching TRBD2 (5 bases). The V end lost 0 bases, the J end lost 12 bases, and 16 bases lay between the germline ends. Germline CDR1 and CDR2: GTSNPN and SVGIG (reference sequence). CDR3 size: 13 residues.

The chain employs TRBV7-9 and TRBJ1-1; 7 bases line up with TRBD1. The V gene end was trimmed by 5 bases and the J gene end by 5 bases; junction bases not matched to a gene: 8. The CDR3 has 14 amino acids. Per the germline V gene, CDR1 is SEHNR and CDR2 is FQNEAQ (reference sequence). The CDR3, as DNA: TGTGCCAGCAGCGCCCAAACAGGGGATACTGAAGCTTTCTTT. It specifies CASSAQTGDTEAFF.

The chain is built from TRBV11-1 and TRBJ1-1, with no clear D. Germline V gene lookup returns CDR1 SGHAT and CDR2 FQDESV (reference sequence). This CDR3 comprises 13 residues. V lost 0 bases to trimming and J lost 4 bases, with 6 bases between them. CDR3 bases: TGTGCCAGCAGCTTAGCGCTGGGCACTGAAGCTTTCTTT. This codes for CASSLALGTEAFF. Together with reference TRBV11-1 and TRBJ1-1, the CDR3 gives the full variable domain: EAEVAQSPRYKITEKSQAVAFWCDPISGHATLYWYRQILGQGPELLVQFQDESVVDDSQLPKDRFSAERLKGVDSTLKIQPAELGDSAMYLCASSLALGTEAFFGQGTRLTVV.

This clonotype was observed many times. The rearrangement joins TRBV20-1 to TRBJ1-1; D unresolved. This CDR3 spans 11 amino acids. The germline gives CDR1 DFQATT, CDR2 SNEGSKA (reference sequence). CDR3 DNA sequence: TGCAGCACACATTGGAACACTGAAGCTTTCTTT. Its translation is CSTHWNTEAFF.

This clonotype occurred many times. The chain has TRBV7-6 and TRBJ2-3; D is ambiguous. Germline assignment: CDR1 SGHVS and CDR2 FNYEAQ. The CDR3 spans 16 residues. V was clipped by 2 bases and J by 4 bases, with 16 bases between them. The CDR3 loop reads CASSLTAIRFADTQYF. CDR3 DNA sequence: TGTGCCAGCAGCTTAACGGCCATCCGGTTCGCAGATACGCAGTATTTT.

This clonotype came up a few times. The V and J genes are TRBV20-1 and TRBJ2-3, with D possibly being TRBD1 (6 bases). Per the germline V gene, CDR1 is DFQATT and CDR2 is SNEGSKA (reference sequence). The CDR3 length is 15 residues. V was shortened by 2 bases and J by 0 bases, with 12 bases between the two germline ends. CDR3 sequence reads: CSARSDRPSTDTQYF. In nucleotides, the CDR3 is TGCAGTGCTAGATCAGACAGGCCCAGCACAGATACGCAGTATTTT.

There are many counts of this clonotype. This chain uses TRBV7-3 with TRBJ1-1; D gene unclear. Germline CDR1 SGHTA, CDR2 FQGTGA. Trimming stripped 1 base from V and 4 bases from J, with 10 bases between. This CDR3 region has 14 residues. This chain's CDR3 is CASSLNPSITEAFF. CDR3 DNA sequence: TGTGCCAGCAGCTTAAATCCCAGCATCACTGAAGCTTTCTTT.

The sample holds many counts of this clonotype. The V gene is TRBV11-2, the J gene TRBJ1-1; a possible D gene is TRBD1 (6 bases). Looked up from germline, CDR1 is SGHAT and CDR2 is FQNNGV. This CDR3 comprises 15 residues. Trimming pared 1 base from V and 11 bases from J, leaving 20 bases between. The CDR3 here is CASSLVTWGGAGAFF. CDR3 nucleotides: TGTGCCAGCAGCTTAGTTACCTGGGGGGGCGCTGGGGCTTTCTTT.

This clonotype has a count of ten or more. V usage is TRBV24-1 and J usage is TRBJ2-1, with TRBD2 identical over 7 bases. The CDR3 loop spans 17 amino acids. CDR1 is KGHDR and CDR2 is SFDVKD in the germline V gene. V gave up 4 bases and J gave up 3 bases; unmatched junction bases: 11. The CDR3 bases are TGTGCCACCAGTGACGCTTCTTGGCGGACTAGCTACAATGAGCAGTTCTTC. This sequence encodes CATSDASWRTSYNEQFF.

This clonotype was counted many times. The chain carries TRBV19 and TRBJ1-2, with TRBD1 as a possible D gene (5 bases). CDR3 length: 16 amino acids. The germline V and J ends were trimmed by 9 bases and 0 bases, with 20 bases remaining between them. Germline CDR1 reads LNHDA; CDR2 reads SQIVND (reference sequence). The DNA of the CDR3 is TGTGCCAGCAAGGCCAGGGAGAGGGGTTCTAACTATGGCTACACCTTC. This gives the protein CASKARERGSNYGYTF.

The sample holds a few counts of this clonotype. The genes are TRBV5-1 and TRBJ2-7; TRBD1 matches at 7 bases. The CDR3 extends over 14 amino acids. V gave up 0 bases and J gave up 3 bases; unmatched junction bases: 3. CDR1 and CDR2 from the germline V gene are SGHRS and YFSETQ. The CDR3 loop reads CASSLGDSGYEQYF. The CDR3 region has the DNA TGCGCCAGCAGCTTGGGGGACAGCGGCTACGAGCAGTACTTC.

This clonotype showed up just a few times. The CDR3, as DNA: TGTGCCAGCAGTTACGTGCTCGGGGGGCGGTCCAACGTCCTGACTTTC. It codes for CASSYVLGGRSNVLTF. The genes are TRBV6-5 and TRBJ2-6, with D possibly matching TRBD2 (7 bases). V was pared by 2 bases and J by 8 bases, with 16 bases between. The CDR3 contains 16 residues. Germline lookup yields CDR1 MNHEY and CDR2 SVGAGI.

In this sample, this clonotype turned up a few times. The V and J genes are TRBV12-3 or TRBV12-4 and TRBJ1-4, with 7 nucleotides matching TRBD1. Unmatched junction bases numbered 9, after V lost 10 bases and J lost 4 bases. The CDR3 sequence is 14 residues long. The DNA of the CDR3 is TGTGCCACCGCATGGACAGGAGATAATGAAAAACTGTTTTTT. This gives the protein CATAWTGDNEKLFF.

This clonotype showed up just a few times. The rearrangement joins TRBV11-2 to TRBJ2-6, with no clear D. V was clipped by 2 bases and J by 0 bases, with 11 bases between them. This CDR3 has 17 residues. In germline, CDR1 is SGHAT, CDR2 FQNNGV. In DNA, the CDR3 is TGTGCCAGCAGCTTAATAGGCGCAAGCTCTGGGGCCAACGTCCTGACTTTC. Its protein is CASSLIGASSGANVLTF.

This clonotype has a count of ten or more. V gene TRBV6-2 or TRBV6-3 combines with J gene TRBJ2-7; D is unresolved. From germline, CDR1 is MNHEY and CDR2 SVGEGT. Trimming removed 6 bases at V and 3 bases at J, with 15 bases between. The CDR3 is made up of 14 amino acids. As DNA, the CDR3 is TGTGCCAGCAGCCGAACAGCGTCGGGCTACGAGCAGTACTTC. Protein product: CASSRTASGYEQYF.

The rearrangement joins TRBV5-1 to TRBJ1-3; 8 bases are shared with TRBD1. V was clipped by 3 bases and J by 4 bases; unmatched bases: 3. Germline-derived CDR1 and CDR2 are SGHRS and YFSETQ. This CDR3 has 14 amino acids. The CDR3 sequence: CASSWTGPGNTIYF. CDR3 nucleotides: TGCGCCAGCAGCTGGACAGGGCCGGGAAACACCATATATTTT.

The sample holds many counts of this clonotype. J is TRBJ2-1 and V is TRBV2; D may correspond to TRBD1 or TRBD2 (5 bases each). Trimming took 4 bases from V and 4 from J, leaving 8 bases between them. CDR1 and CDR2 from the germline V gene are SNHLY and FYNNEI. The CDR3 loop spans 13 amino acids. The CDR3 protein is CASSAGRYNEQFF. The CDR3 region has the DNA TGTGCCAGCAGTGCGGGACGATACAATGAGCAGTTCTTC.

In regard to this clonotype: It may be a read error: a sequence one base away is much more abundant. The chain has TRBV7-8 and TRBJ2-1, with D possibly called TRBD1 or TRBD2 (5 bases each). The CDR3 is made up of 14 amino acids. Trimming removed 5 bases at V and 7 bases at J, with 15 bases between. The germline CDR1 and CDR2 sequences are SGHVS and FQNEAQ. In DNA form, the CDR3 reads TGTGCCAGCAGCCGACCGGGACCAGCGAATGAGCAGTTCTTC. Encoded protein: CASSRPGPANEQFF.

This chain connects TRBV12-3 or TRBV12-4 to TRBJ2-2; D is unresolved. Trimming took off 5 bases at V and 0 bases at J, with 7 bases between the two ends. CDR3 length equals 14 residues. CDR3 region: CASSPDANTGELFF. The CDR3 DNA reads TGTGCCAGCAGTCCGGACGCGAACACCGGGGAGCTGTTTTTT.